This TCR beta chain stems from a study of T-cell memory formation after mild COVID-19. Of note for this clonotype: The antigen is undetermined.

Each CDR3 protein gets one entry after TCRdb re-called the 5' RACE reads with MiXCR. Of approximately 410,000 distinct CDR3 sequences in the sample, 23% were seen once. The germline CDR1 and CDR2 sequences are SGDLS and YYNGEE. The V gene lost 5 bases and the J gene lost 3 bases, with 14 bases spanning the gap. CDR3 length: 15 residues. Study-wide points: What remained unconfirmed was the SARS-CoV-2 specificity of second-wave clones peaking on day 37. Day 15 to 85 contractors were CD4/CD8 balanced; later expanders leaned CD4+.

The source is an adult woman who had mild COVID-19 (a few samples of this study predate the infection). Cell type and time point are not known. Input material: PBMCs or a T cell subset sorted from them (not recorded which). The chain links TRBV9 to TRBJ2-2; D is uncertain. The CDR3 here is CASSTAPTYTGELFF. Here the CDR3 DNA reads TGTGCCAGCAGTACAGCCCCGACTTACACCGGGGAGCTGTTTTTT. Full variable domain (outside the CDR3, taken from reference TRBV9 and TRBJ2-2): DSGVTQTPKHLITATGQRVTLRCSPRSGDLSVYWYQQSLDQGLQFLIQYYNGEERAKGNILERFSAQQFPDLHSELNLSSLELGDSALYFCASSTAPTYTGELFFGEGSRLTVL.